This is a list of T cell receptor beta chains from one sample in a study of CXCR3-negative and CXCR3-positive naive CD8 T cells. TCRdb re-called the 5' RACE reads and catalogs CDR3 proteins one per entry, DNA excluded. Here the sample table reports 100,000 to 150,000 distinct CDR3 sequences. The sequenced sample was naive CXCR3- CD8+ T cells from blood. These receptors were taken from a human donor in good health. Some clones in this sample may be carry-over from other donors' samples. The CDR3 runs from the conserved cysteine through the conserved F or W. Fields, in order: V gene, J gene, CDR3 protein.

V: TRBV29-1
J: TRBJ2-5
CDR3: CSERTSDQETQYF

V: TRBV28
J: TRBJ2-1
CDR3: CASTLHSSSYNEQFF

V: TRBV21-1
J: TRBJ2-1
CDR3: CASSKPLPSGSFNEQFF

V: TRBV14
J: TRBJ1-1
CDR3: CASSSYAGTNTEAFF

V: TRBV9
J: TRBJ2-5
CDR3: CASGSVETQYF

V: TRBV20-1
J: TRBJ1-6
CDR3: CSAAPDETGSYNSPLHF

V: TRBV7-9
J: TRBJ2-7
CDR3: CASSNGTWVIHEQYF

V: TRBV7-9
J: TRBJ2-7
CDR3: CASSSDRLYEQYF

V: TRBV12-3/TRBV12-4
J: TRBJ2-7
CDR3: CASSLERSYEQYF

V: TRBV5-1
J: TRBJ2-1
CDR3: CASSPSPGQGSNEQFF